The 19 T cell receptor beta chains listed next were all sequenced from one sample in a study of blood T cell repertoires in COVID-19. Profiled with immunoSEQ multiplex PCR; TCRdb holds only in-frame clones, not every one. Of a few hundred thousand clones in the sample, about 90% were seen once. Sequenced sample: PBMCs or T cells enriched from blood (not recorded which). The receptors derive from a woman aged 50 to 65 who had been exposed to COVID-19.

The chain recombines TRBV7-9 with TRBJ1-6; D might be TRBD1 (5 bases). With 1 base removed from V and 10 bases from J, the gap between germline ends came to 11 bases. Germline CDR1 is SEHNR and CDR2 is FQNEAQ (reference sequence). The CDR3 has 14 residues. This CDR3 reads CASSLDRRGSPLHF. Here the CDR3 DNA reads TGTGCCAGCAGCTTAGATAGGAGGGGATCACCCCTCCACTTT.

The CDR3 nucleotides read TGTGCCAGCAGCCCCCTTGGTGAGGATTCACCCCTCCACTTT. This translates into CASSPLGEDSPLHF. V and J are TRBV9 and TRBJ1-6; D remains unclear. V dropped 4 bases and J dropped 8 bases, with 13 bases sitting between them. This CDR3 spans 14 amino acids. Germline V CDR1 and CDR2: SGDLS, YYNGEE.

This chain joins TRBV25-1 and TRBJ1-1, with 9 positions matching TRBD1. Per germline, CDR1 MGHDK and CDR2 SYGVNS. V dropped 1 base and J dropped 10; count of bases not matched to a gene: 4. The CDR3 has 13 amino acids. This chain's CDR3 is CASSESDRGRAFF. Here the CDR3 DNA reads TGTGCCAGCAGTGAATCGGACAGGGGACGAGCTTTCTTT. Full variable domain (missing parts from reference TRBV25-1 and TRBJ1-1): EADIYQTPRYLVIGTGKKITLECSQTMGHDKMYWYQQDPGMELHLIHYSYGVNSTEKGDLSSESTVSRIRTEHFPLTLESARPSHTSQYLCASSESDRGRAFFGQGTRLTVV.

This chain uses TRBV30 with TRBJ1-5; D is undetermined. Germline CDR1 is GTSNPN and CDR2 is SVGIG (reference sequence). V was shortened by 0 bases and J by 4 bases, with 7 bases between the two germline ends. The CDR3 consists of 13 residues. CDR3 protein: CAWSVRENQPQHF. The CDR3 nucleotides are TGTGCCTGGAGTGTAAGAGAGAATCAGCCCCAGCATTTT.

This clone has more than one count but fewer than ten. This chain connects TRBV28 to TRBJ2-2, with 8 bases fitting TRBD1. The germline gives CDR1 MDHEN, CDR2 SYDVKM. The CDR3 extends over 16 amino acids. Trimming took 7 bases from V and 4 from J; bases not matched to a gene: 11. CDR3 protein: CASTPLGTGVTGELFF. The CDR3 DNA sequence: TGTGCCAGCACCCCGCTTGGGACAGGAGTCACCGGGGAGCTGTTTTTT.

The chain couples TRBV24-1 to TRBJ2-5, with D tentatively TRBD2 (5 bases). The CDR3 is made up of 15 amino acids. V was clipped by 2 bases and J by 5 bases, with 14 bases between them. Germline V CDR1 and CDR2: KGHDR, SFDVKD. The CDR3 coding sequence is TGTGCCACCAGTGATTCGTTCCATTCGGGGGAGACCCAGTACTTC. This encodes CATSDSFHSGETQYF.

The genes are TRBV6-1 and TRBJ1-2, with a weak D call TRBD1 (6 bases). The CDR3 sequence is 15 residues long. Germline V gives CDR1 MNHNS, CDR2 SASEGT. Trimming took off 1 base at V and 4 bases at J, with 13 bases between the two ends. This CDR3 is CASSEGQVGGYGYTF. The CDR3 DNA reads as TGTGCCAGCAGTGAAGGACAGGTTGGTGGCTATGGCTACACCTTC.

V and J are TRBV27 and TRBJ2-1, with 13 nucleotides matching TRBD2. The germline V gene encodes CDR1 MNHEY and CDR2 SMNVEV (reference sequence). V shed 6 bases and J 0 bases; nucleotides not matched to a gene: 5. The CDR3 totals 17 residues. Here the CDR3 reads CASRTGLAGSSYNEQFF. The CDR3 DNA follows: TGTGCCAGCAGGACGGGACTAGCGGGGAGCTCCTACAATGAGCAGTTCTTC.

The V gene is TRBV7-9, the J gene TRBJ2-1, with TRBD2 matching 7 bases. Germline CDR1 is SEHNR and CDR2 is FQNEAQ (reference sequence). CDR3 length: 14 amino acids. Unmatched junction bases numbered 3, after V lost 1 base and J lost 6 bases. The CDR3 DNA follows: TGTGCCAGCAGCTTAGATTGGGGGGGCAATGAGCAGTTCTTC. This translates into CASSLDWGGNEQFF.

The chain couples TRBV7-2 to TRBJ1-3, with a possible D match to TRBD1 (6 bases). CDR3 size: 16 residues. Germline CDR1 reads SGHTA; CDR2 reads FQGNSA. The V and J ends lost 1 base and 2 bases respectively, with 12 bases between them. CDR3 region: CASSLVGGQTGNTIYF. CDR3 DNA: TGTGCCAGCAGCTTAGTTGGTGGACAGACTGGAAACACCATATATTTT.

The genes are TRBV13 and TRBJ2-3, with 11 bases lining up with TRBD2. This CDR3 has 16 amino acids. V lost 4 bases and J lost 1; bases outside the gene matches: 4. Germline assignment: CDR1 PRHDT and CDR2 FYEKMQ (reference sequence). The CDR3: CASSSHSGGGTDTQYF. CDR3 nucleotide sequence: TGTGCCAGCAGCTCACATAGCGGGGGGGGCACAGATACGCAGTATTTT.

The CDR3 nucleotides are TGTGCCAGCAGCTTCGGGAATAGCAATCAGCCCCAGCATTTT. Translated, it gives CASSFGNSNQPQHF. The rearrangement links TRBV5-5 to TRBJ1-5; no definite D call. CDR3 size: 14 residues. The V end was cut by 2 bases, the J end by 0 bases, with 6 bases between. Germline CDR1 is SGHKS and CDR2 is YYEKEE (reference sequence).

The chain is built from TRBV19 and TRBJ2-5; the D gene is possibly TRBD2 (5 bases). V dropped 5 bases and J dropped 6 bases, with 13 bases sitting between them. The CDR3 contains 13 residues. Germline loops: CDR1 LNHDA, CDR2 SQIVND (reference sequence). CDR3 DNA: TGTGCCAGTAGTTCGTCGGGGAGACAGACCCAGTACTTC. Protein product: CASSSSGRQTQYF.

This chain connects TRBV11-2 to TRBJ2-3, with TRBD2 identical over 7 bases. The germline V gene has CDR1 SGHAT and CDR2 FQNNGV. This CDR3 comprises 15 residues. Trimming cost V 3 bases and J 0 bases; bases outside gene matches: 3. Here the CDR3 DNA reads TGTGCCAGCAGCTTTAGCGGGCGCAGCACAGATACGCAGTATTTT. Translation: CASSFSGRSTDTQYF. The full variable domain, completed using reference TRBV11-2 and TRBJ2-3, is EAGVAQSPRYKIIEKRQSVAFWCNPISGHATLYWYQQILGQGPKLLIQFQNNGVVDDSQLPKDRFSAERLKGVDSTLKIQPAKLEDSAVYLCASSFSGRSTDTQYFGPGTRLTVL.

The sample holds one count of this clone. The chain employs TRBV3-1 (or the pseudogene TRBV3-2) and TRBJ2-2, with a tentative D call TRBD1 (5 bases). This CDR3 contains 16 residues. The germline V gene has CDR1 LGHDT and CDR2 YNNKEL (reference sequence). V lost 4 bases to trimming and J lost 0 bases, with 12 bases between them. The CDR3, as DNA: TGTGCCAGCAGCCCAAGAAAGGGGTCGAACACCGGGGAGCTGTTTTTT. Protein: CASSPRKGSNTGELFF.

V and J are TRBV4-1 and TRBJ2-5; 12 nucleotides align to TRBD2. The CDR3 loop spans 15 amino acids. V shed 4 bases, J shed 5 bases, and the junction held 5 bases outside the gene matches. Per the germline V gene, CDR1 is MGHRA and CDR2 is YSYEKL. DNA of the CDR3: TGCGCCAGCAGCCCTAGCGGGGGGGATATGGAGACCCAGTACTTC. This translates into CASSPSGGDMETQYF.

The chain employs TRBV30 and TRBJ1-4, with D possibly TRBD1 on 5 matching bases. CDR1 is GTSNPN and CDR2 is SVGIG in the germline V gene (reference sequence). The V end was cut by 3 bases, the J end by 8 bases, with 16 bases between. The CDR3 contains 14 residues. CDR3 DNA sequence: TGTGCCTGGAGCGCTCAGGGCGTTGGGGAAAAACTGTTTTTT. It translates to CAWSAQGVGEKLFF.

The chain joins TRBV7-9 to TRBJ2-1, with 11 bases identical to TRBD2. V was pared by 5 bases and J by 6 bases, with 6 bases of the junction left unmatched. This CDR3 is 15 amino acids long. The germline V gene encodes CDR1 SEHNR and CDR2 FQNEAQ (reference sequence). In DNA, the CDR3 is TGTGCCAGCAGCCCCACTAGCGGGGGCGCCAATGAGCAGTTCTTC. This codes for CASSPTSGGANEQFF.

This chain joins TRBV6-5 and TRBJ1-1, with D perhaps matching TRBD1 (5 bases). V lost 7 bases and J 3 bases, leaving 18 bases between the germline ends. CDR3 length equals 15 residues. Germline-derived CDR1 and CDR2 are MNHEY and SVGAGI. The CDR3 here is CASTLRKWGDTEAFF. In nucleotides, the CDR3 is TGTGCCAGCACCCTACGGAAATGGGGGGACACTGAAGCTTTCTTT.